The 8 T cell receptor beta chains in this list originate from one sample, sequenced in a study of blood T cell repertoires in COVID-19. Profiled with immunoSEQ multiplex PCR; TCRdb holds only in-frame clones, not every one. The table includes 200,000 to 300,000 clones, nearly 90% detected once. The sequenced sample was peripheral blood. These receptors came from a human donor in a cohort sampled during active COVID-19.

The chain combines TRBV27 with TRBJ1-6; 10 bases match TRBD1. The germline V gene has CDR1 MNHEY and CDR2 SMNVEV (reference sequence). Trimming at V came to 2 bases and at J to 7 bases, leaving 2 bases not matched to a gene. There are 15 residues in the CDR3. The CDR3 sequence: CASSLRGQGNSPLHF. Written as DNA, the CDR3 is TGTGCCAGCAGTTTACGGGGACAGGGGAATTCACCCCTCCACTTT.

This clone came up many times. The chain uses TRBV3-1 (or the pseudogene TRBV3-2) and TRBJ2-7; D call uncertain. CDR3 length: 12 residues. Per germline, CDR1 LGHDT and CDR2 YNNKEL (reference sequence). V lost 1 base, J lost 3 bases, and 4 bases lay in between. The CDR3 DNA follows: TGTGCCAGCAGCCAAGCCTACTACGAGCAGTACTTC. This gives the protein CASSQAYYEQYF.

V gene TRBV7-9 combines with J gene TRBJ1-1; a possible D gene is TRBD1 (5 bases). Trimming left V 1 base short and J 3 bases short, with 12 bases between. This CDR3 is 15 amino acids long. Per the germline V gene, CDR1 is SEHNR and CDR2 is FQNEAQ (reference sequence). CDR3 sequence (DNA): TGTGCCAGCAGCTTAGACAGGTTTAAGGACACTGAAGCTTTCTTT. Protein sequence: CASSLDRFKDTEAFF.

The CDR3 is CAWNRGQVEAFF. The DNA of the CDR3 is TGTGCCTGGAATCGTGGACAGGTTGAAGCTTTCTTT. The chain carries TRBV30 and TRBJ1-1; 7 nucleotides match TRBD1. CDR3 size: 12 residues. J gave up 7 bases and V 4 bases, and 6 bases lay outside the gene matches. CDR1 and CDR2 from the germline V gene are GTSNPN and SVGIG (reference sequence).

The V gene is TRBV12-3 or TRBV12-4, the J gene TRBJ1-5; no reliable D call. The CDR3 totals 13 residues. The V and J ends lost 2 bases and 4 bases respectively, with 6 bases between them. In DNA form, the CDR3 reads TGTGCCAGCAGTTTATATGTGAATCAGCCCCAGCATTTT. Translating it yields CASSLYVNQPQHF.

V is TRBV30 and J is TRBJ1-5; D remains unclear. V dropped 7 bases and J dropped 2 bases, with 21 bases sitting between them. The CDR3 runs 16 residues. Germline loops: CDR1 GTSNPN, CDR2 SVGIG (reference sequence). The CDR3 coding sequence is TGTGCCTTTGACCCGGGAGCGTCTGCGGGCAATCAGCCCCAGCATTTT. The encoded protein is CAFDPGASAGNQPQHF.

The V and J genes are TRBV4-3 and TRBJ1-4; TRBD1 is a possible D gene (6 bases). The CDR3 loop spans 18 amino acids. Germline CDR1 reads LGHNA; CDR2 reads YSLEER. Trimming stripped 4 bases from V and 0 bases from J, with 18 bases between. The CDR3 DNA reads as TGCGCCAGCAGCCGGATTACAGGGTTCGCGACAACTAATGAAAAACTGTTTTTT. Its protein product is CASSRITGFATTNEKLFF.

CDR3 protein: CASSLRDGGEQYF. The CDR3 DNA follows: TGTGCCAGCAGCCTCCGAGACGGAGGGGAGCAGTACTTC. This rearrangement joins TRBV7-3 to TRBJ2-7; tentative D call: TRBD2 (6 bases). The germline gives CDR1 SGHTA, CDR2 FQGTGA. The CDR3 length is 13 residues. V lost 5 bases to trimming and J lost 7 bases, with 15 bases between them.